This section outlines one T cell receptor (beta chain) sequence together with its context. Its specificity is unknown. This record belongs to a study of vaccination effects on CD4 cells after COVID-19. Germline CDR1 and CDR2: MNHEY and SMNVEV (reference sequence). The CDR3 length is 15 residues. V lost 6 bases, J lost 1 base, and 7 bases stayed unmatched. The method was immunoSEQ multiplex PCR; TCRdb's version includes in-frame clones alone and lacks a portion of them. The sample contains 40,000 to 55,000 clones, 70% to 75% of which appear only once. Culture lasted about nine days before CD4+ T cell isolation.

The chain employs TRBV27 and TRBJ2-3, with 7 bases identical to TRBD2. The clonotype comes from a human donor who had a prior SARS-CoV-2 infection. The sequencing used CD4+ T cells from PBMCs cultured without peptide, collected before COVID-19 vaccination. The DNA of the CDR3 is TGTGCCAGCAGCCGAGACCTAGCGGGCACAGATACGCAGTATTTT. Translated: CASSRDLAGTDTQYF.